This record looks at one T cell receptor beta chain sequence and its context. Its antigen is currently not known. Base qualities are missing; no much larger clone stands one base away. The sample is drawn from a study of blood T cell repertoires in COVID-19 (dated by TCRdb to between 2020 and 2021). Looking at the study overall: The collaborator samples originated in the United States, Italy and Spain and spanned the acute and convalescent phases of COVID-19. A de-identified subject ID, COVID-19 status, age in years and sex were almost always included in the sample metadata. The samples were drawn from the first 160 participants of the ongoing ImmuneRACE study and from 950 to 1,500 subjects provided by 6 global collaborators. The material from the prospective study consisted of cDNA or gDNA derived from T cells, B-cell-depleted T cells, or PBMCs. A freely available public database, intended as a resource for researchers studying the immune response to SARS-CoV-2, is where the repertoires were released. Where available, HLA class I and class II types were obtained from metadata supplied by the sample provider rather than from assay-based typing. Subjects who had been exposed to COVID-19, were actively infected with it, or had recovered from it provided the deeply sampled blood TCRbeta repertoires that made up the dataset.

The immunoSEQ Assay, a bias-controlled multiplex PCR, was used to amplify TCRbeta CDR3 regions from genomic DNA. As for the authors' bioinformatics: Within the assay, amplification of reference gene primers was used to estimate how many nucleated cells each sample contained. Sequence reads were collapsed and filtered to measure the absolute abundance of every unique TCRbeta CDR3 rearrangement. Productive Simpson clonality was computed per sample as the square root of Simpson's diversity index over productive rearrangements. This immuneACCESS table, as held by TCRdb, lists in-frame sequences with V and J called but not all clones. Of the missing ones, under half trace to an unresolved V gene in checked studies; the others have no known cause. V, J and clone size were drawn from that table, and D and trimming were deduced from the DNA. The sample table contains 130,000 to 150,000 clones; only one count was recorded for around 80% of them. 1.9% of the sample is in the top ten clones.

Each collaborating institution followed its own protocols to collect whole blood in K2EDTA tubes. For TCRbeta analysis, collaborators shipped samples in one of three forms: frozen whole blood, isolated PBMCs, or DNA extracted from either of those sample types. On the study overall, not on this receptor specifically: The amount of clinical and demographic metadata varied by source and participant and was provided uncurated.

The CDR3 sequence holds 13 residues, the cysteine and phenylalanine included. The read is trimmed to its CDR3 DNA, 39 bases read in frame from base 1. Reading the germline V gene gives CDR1 SGHDT and CDR2 YYEEEE. For this chain, trimming is 4 bases at the V end and 3 bases at the J end, and the number of junction bases without a gene match is 3. Sequencing input: peripheral blood. The receptor comes from a woman aged 60 to 75 with acute or convalescent COVID-19. The chain couples TRBV5-6 to TRBJ1-2; 7 bases in between match TRBD1. The CDR3 is CASSITGDYGYTF. The nucleotides read TGTGCCAGCAGCATTACAGGGGACTATGGCTACACCTTC.